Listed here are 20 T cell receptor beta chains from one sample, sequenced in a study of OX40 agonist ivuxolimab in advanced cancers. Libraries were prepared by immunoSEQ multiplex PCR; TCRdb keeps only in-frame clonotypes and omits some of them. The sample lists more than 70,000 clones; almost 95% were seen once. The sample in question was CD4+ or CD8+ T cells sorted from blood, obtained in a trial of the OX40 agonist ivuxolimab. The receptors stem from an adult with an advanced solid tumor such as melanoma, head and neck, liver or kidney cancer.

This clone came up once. The DNA of the CDR3 is TGCGCCAGCAGCTACGATTATCGGGCTTGGGATTTAGCTTTCTTT. The encoded protein is CASSYDYRAWDLAFF. This chain links TRBV5-1 with TRBJ1-1; D unclear. Trimming removed 3 bases from V and 10 bases from J, with 22 bases in between. Germline assignment: CDR1 SGHRS and CDR2 YFSETQ. The CDR3 is made up of 15 amino acids.

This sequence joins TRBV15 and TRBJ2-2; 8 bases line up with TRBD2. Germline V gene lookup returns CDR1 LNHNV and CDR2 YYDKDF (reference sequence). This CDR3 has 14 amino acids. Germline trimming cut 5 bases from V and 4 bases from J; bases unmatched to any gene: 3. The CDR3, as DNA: TGTGCCACCAGCCGGGGGGGGTCCACCGGGGAGCTGTTTTTT. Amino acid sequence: CATSRGGSTGELFF.

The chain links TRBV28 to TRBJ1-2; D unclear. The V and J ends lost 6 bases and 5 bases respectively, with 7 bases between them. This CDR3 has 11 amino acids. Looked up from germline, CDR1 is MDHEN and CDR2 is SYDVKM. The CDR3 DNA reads TGTGCCAGCAGGTGGACTTATGGCTACACCTTC. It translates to CASRWTYGYTF.

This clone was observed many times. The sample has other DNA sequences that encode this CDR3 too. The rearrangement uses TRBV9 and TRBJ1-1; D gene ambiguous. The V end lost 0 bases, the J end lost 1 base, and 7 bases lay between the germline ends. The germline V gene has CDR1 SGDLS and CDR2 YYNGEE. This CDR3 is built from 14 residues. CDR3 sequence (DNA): TGTGCCAGCAGCGTAGGGGGAGAGAACACTGAAGCTTTCTTT. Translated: CASSVGGENTEAFF.

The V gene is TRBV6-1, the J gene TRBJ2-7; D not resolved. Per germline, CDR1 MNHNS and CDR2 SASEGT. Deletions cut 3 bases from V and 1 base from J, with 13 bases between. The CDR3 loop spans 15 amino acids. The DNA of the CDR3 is TGTGCCAGCAGTGATAGGGTGGACGGATCCTACGAGCAGTACTTC. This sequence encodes CASSDRVDGSYEQYF.

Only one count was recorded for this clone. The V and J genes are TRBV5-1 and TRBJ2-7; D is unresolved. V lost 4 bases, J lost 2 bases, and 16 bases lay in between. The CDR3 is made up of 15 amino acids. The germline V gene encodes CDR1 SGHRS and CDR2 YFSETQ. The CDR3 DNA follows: TGCGCCAGCAGCCCCTCCCCCCAAACGACCTACGAGCAGTACTTC. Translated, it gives CASSPSPQTTYEQYF.

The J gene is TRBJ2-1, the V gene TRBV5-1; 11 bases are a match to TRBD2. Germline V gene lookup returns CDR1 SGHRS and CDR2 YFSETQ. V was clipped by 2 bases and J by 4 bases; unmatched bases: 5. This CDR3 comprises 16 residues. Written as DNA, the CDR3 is TGCGCCAGCAGCTTACTAGCGGGAGACGGGTACAATGAGCAGTTCTTC. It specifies CASSLLAGDGYNEQFF.

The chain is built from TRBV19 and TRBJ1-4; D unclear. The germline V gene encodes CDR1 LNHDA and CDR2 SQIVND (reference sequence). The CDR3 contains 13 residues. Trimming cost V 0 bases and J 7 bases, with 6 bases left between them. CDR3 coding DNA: TGTGCCAGTAGTATAGATCGTACTGAAAAACTGTTTTTT. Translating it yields CASSIDRTEKLFF.

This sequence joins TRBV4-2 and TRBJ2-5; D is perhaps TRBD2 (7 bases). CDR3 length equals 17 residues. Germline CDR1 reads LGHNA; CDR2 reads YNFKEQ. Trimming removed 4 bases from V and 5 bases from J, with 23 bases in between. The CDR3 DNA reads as TGTGCCAGCAGCCGCAGGGTCGGCGGGGGCCCGGGTGAGACCCAGTACTTC. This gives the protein CASSRRVGGGPGETQYF.

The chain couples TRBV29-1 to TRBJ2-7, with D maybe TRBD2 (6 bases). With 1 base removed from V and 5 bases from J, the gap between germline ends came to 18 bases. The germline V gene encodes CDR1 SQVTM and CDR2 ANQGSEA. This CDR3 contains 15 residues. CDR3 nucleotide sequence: TGCAGCGTTGAAGGCGGGGCCCAGACCCGAGACGAGCAGTACTTC. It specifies CSVEGGAQTRDEQYF.

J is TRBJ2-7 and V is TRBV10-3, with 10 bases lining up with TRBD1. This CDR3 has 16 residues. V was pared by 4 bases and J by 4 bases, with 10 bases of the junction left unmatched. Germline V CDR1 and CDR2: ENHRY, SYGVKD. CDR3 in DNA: TGTGCCATCAGTGCCTTTTTGCGGGACAGGGGATACGAGCAGTACTTC. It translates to CAISAFLRDRGYEQYF.

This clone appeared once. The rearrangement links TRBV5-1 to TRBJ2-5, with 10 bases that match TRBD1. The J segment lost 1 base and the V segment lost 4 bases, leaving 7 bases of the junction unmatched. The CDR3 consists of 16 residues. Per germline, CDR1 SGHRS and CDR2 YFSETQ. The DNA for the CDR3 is TGCGCCAGCAGCCCAGGGACAGGGGCTTTCCAAGAGACCCAGTACTTC. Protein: CASSPGTGAFQETQYF.

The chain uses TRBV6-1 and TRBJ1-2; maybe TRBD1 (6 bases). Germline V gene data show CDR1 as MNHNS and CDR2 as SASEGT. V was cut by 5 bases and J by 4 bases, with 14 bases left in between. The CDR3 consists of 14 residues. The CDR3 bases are TGTGCCAGCAGTCCGACGGACAGCCGCTATGGCTACACCTTC. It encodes CASSPTDSRYGYTF.

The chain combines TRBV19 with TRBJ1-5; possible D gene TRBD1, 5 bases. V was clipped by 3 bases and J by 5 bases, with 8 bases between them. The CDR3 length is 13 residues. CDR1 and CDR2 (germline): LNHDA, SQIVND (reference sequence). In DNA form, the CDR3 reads TGTGCCAGTAGTATGACCAGGGATCAGCCCCAGCATTTT. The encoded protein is CASSMTRDQPQHF.

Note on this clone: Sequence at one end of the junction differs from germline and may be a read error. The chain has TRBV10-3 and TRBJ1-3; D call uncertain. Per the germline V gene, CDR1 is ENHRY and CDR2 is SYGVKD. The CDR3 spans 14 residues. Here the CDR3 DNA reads TGTGCCATCATTGACGGGTACTCTGGAAACACCATGTATTTT. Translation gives CAIIDGYSGNTMYF.

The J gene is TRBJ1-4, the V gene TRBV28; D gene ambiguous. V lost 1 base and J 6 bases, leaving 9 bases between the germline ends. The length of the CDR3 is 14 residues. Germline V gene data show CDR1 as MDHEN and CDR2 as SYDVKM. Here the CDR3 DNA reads TGTGCCAGCAGTTTATCCACAAGGCATGAAAAACTGTTTTTT. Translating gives CASSLSTRHEKLFF.

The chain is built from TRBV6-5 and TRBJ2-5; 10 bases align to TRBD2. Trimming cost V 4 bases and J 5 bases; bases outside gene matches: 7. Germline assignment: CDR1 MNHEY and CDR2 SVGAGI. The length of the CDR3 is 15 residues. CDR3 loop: CASSSTAGGRETQYF. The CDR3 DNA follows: TGTGCCAGCAGTTCTACAGCGGGAGGGAGGGAGACCCAGTACTTC.

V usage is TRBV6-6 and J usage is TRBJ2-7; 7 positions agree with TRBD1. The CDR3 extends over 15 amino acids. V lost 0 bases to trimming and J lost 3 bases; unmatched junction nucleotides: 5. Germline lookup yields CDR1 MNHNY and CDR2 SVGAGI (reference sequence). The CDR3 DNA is TGTGCCAGCAGTTACTCGAGAGCAGGGGGCTACGAGCAGTACTTC. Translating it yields CASSYSRAGGYEQYF.

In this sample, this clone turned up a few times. In nucleotides, the CDR3 is TGCGCCAGCAGCCAGGTTTTGGGGGTATGGTCACCCCTCCACTTT. This encodes CASSQVLGVWSPLHF. V gene TRBV4-1 combines with J gene TRBJ1-6, with D possibly matching TRBD1 (5 bases). This CDR3 spans 15 amino acids. Trimming shortened V by 3 bases and J by 10 bases, and 16 bases separated the two germline ends. Germline V CDR1 and CDR2: MGHRA, YSYEKL.

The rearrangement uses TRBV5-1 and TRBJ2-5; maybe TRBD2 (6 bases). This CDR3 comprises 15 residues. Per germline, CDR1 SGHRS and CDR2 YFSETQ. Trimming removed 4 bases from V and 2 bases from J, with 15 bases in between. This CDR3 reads CASSPGGGRQETQYF. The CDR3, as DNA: TGCGCCAGCAGCCCAGGTGGAGGGAGACAAGAGACCCAGTACTTC.